One sample yielded the 8 T cell receptor beta chains listed below, sequenced in a study of tumour-infiltrating T cells in Burkitt lymphoma. Repertoires were generated with immunoSEQ multiplex PCR, while TCRdb's copy carries only in-frame clones and drops some. The data show around 2,500 clones, with roughly 15% seen just once and roughly 15% held by the top ten. The specimen was tumor tissue. Receptors were obtained from a human donor with Burkitt lymphoma.

This chain connects TRBV30 to TRBJ1-4; D is ambiguous. Trimming removed 1 base at V and 8 bases at J, with 14 bases between. Germline V lookup: CDR1 GTSNPN, CDR2 SVGIG (reference sequence). CDR3 length: 14 residues. Here the CDR3 DNA reads TGTGCCTGGAGTGCCGGGCCCCGAGGGGAAAAACTGTTTTTT. It specifies CAWSAGPRGEKLFF.

This clone occurred a few times. V usage is TRBV27 and J usage is TRBJ1-1, with D perhaps TRBD1 (5 bases). The CDR3 totals 14 residues. The germline CDR1 and CDR2 sequences are MNHEY and SMNVEV (reference sequence). V gave up 4 bases and J gave up 1 base, with 10 bases separating them. In DNA form, the CDR3 reads TGTGCCAGCAGTTACGGGGGATCGAACACTGAAGCTTTCTTT. Translating gives CASSYGGSNTEAFF.

The chain has TRBV4-1 and TRBJ2-1; D remains ambiguous. Trimming shortened V by 3 bases and J by 7 bases, and 13 bases separated the two germline ends. CDR3 length: 14 amino acids. Per the germline V gene, CDR1 is MGHRA and CDR2 is YSYEKL. The CDR3 DNA follows: TGCGCCAGCAGCCATTTAGACTCGAATAATGAGCAGTTCTTC. Translating gives CASSHLDSNNEQFF.

The sample holds a few counts of this clone. The rearrangement uses TRBV23-1 and TRBJ1-5, with 7 bases matching TRBD1. TRBV23-1 is an ORF; its function is uncertain. The length of the CDR3 is 14 residues. V trimming: 4 bases; J trimming: 4 bases; junction bases outside the gene matches: 4. DNA of the CDR3: TGCGCCAGCAGTCGACGACAGGGTAATCAGCCCCAGCATTTT. Its translation is CASSRRQGNQPQHF.

This clone was detected only a few times. The rearrangement uses TRBV13 and TRBJ2-6; D unclear. The length of the CDR3 is 13 residues. Between the trimmed V and J ends, which lost 1 base and 3 bases, there was a span of 1 base. Looked up from germline, CDR1 is PRHDT and CDR2 is FYEKMQ (reference sequence). The CDR3: CASSLVGANVLTF. The CDR3 nucleotides are TGTGCCAGCAGCTTAGTTGGGGCCAACGTCCTGACTTTC. Variable domain in full (rest from reference TRBV13 and TRBJ2-6): AAGVIQSPRHLIKEKRETATLKCYPIPRHDTVYWYQQGPGQDPQFLISFYEKMQSDKGSIPDRFSAQQFSDYHSELNMSSLELGDSALYFCASSLVGANVLTFGAGSRLTVL.

The chain couples TRBV6-5 to TRBJ2-6; D is undetermined. The germline V gene encodes CDR1 MNHEY and CDR2 SVGAGI. This CDR3 spans 14 amino acids. V was shortened by 6 bases and J by 1 base, with 7 bases between the two germline ends. CDR3 DNA: TGTGCCAGCAGCCGCTATTCTGGGGCCAACGTCCTGACTTTC. This gives the protein CASSRYSGANVLTF.

The gene calls are TRBV30 and TRBJ2-2; TRBD1 might be the D (6 bases). Germline assignment: CDR1 GTSNPN and CDR2 SVGIG (reference sequence). The CDR3 totals 13 residues. The V gene lost 6 bases and the J gene lost 9 bases, with 17 bases spanning the gap. The CDR3 DNA reads as TGTGCCTGCCGCACAGGGAACGGCAGGGAGCTGTTTTTT. This translates into CACRTGNGRELFF.

V usage is TRBV9 and J usage is TRBJ2-5; perhaps TRBD1 as D (5 bases). Germline V gene lookup returns CDR1 SGDLS and CDR2 YYNGEE. The V gene lost 4 bases and the J gene lost 0 bases, with 16 bases spanning the gap. This CDR3 spans 16 amino acids. The CDR3 DNA follows: TGTGCCAGCAGCTCCCTACAGGAGAAACACCAAGAGACCCAGTACTTC. Protein product: CASSSLQEKHQETQYF.